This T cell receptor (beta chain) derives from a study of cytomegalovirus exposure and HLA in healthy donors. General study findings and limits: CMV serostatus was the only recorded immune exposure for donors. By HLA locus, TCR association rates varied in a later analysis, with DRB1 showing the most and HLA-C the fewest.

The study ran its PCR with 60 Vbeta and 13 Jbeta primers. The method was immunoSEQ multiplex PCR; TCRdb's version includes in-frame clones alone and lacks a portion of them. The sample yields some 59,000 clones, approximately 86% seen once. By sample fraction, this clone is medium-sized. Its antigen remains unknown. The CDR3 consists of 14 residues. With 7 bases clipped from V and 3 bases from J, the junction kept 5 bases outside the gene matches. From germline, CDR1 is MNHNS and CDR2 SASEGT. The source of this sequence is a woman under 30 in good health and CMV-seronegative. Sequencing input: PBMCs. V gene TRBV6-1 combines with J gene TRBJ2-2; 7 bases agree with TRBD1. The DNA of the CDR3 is TGTGCCAGCAACAGGGGAGTAGACACCGGGGAGCTGTTTTTT. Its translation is CASNRGVDTGELFF.